These 8 T cell receptor beta chains originate from one sample sequenced in a study of cytomegalovirus exposure and HLA in healthy donors. With 60 Vbeta and 13 Jbeta primers, the PCR was carried out. Some clones are missing from TCRdb's copy, which holds only in-frame ones; the method was immunoSEQ multiplex PCR. The profile shows roughly 80,000 clones, around 66% of them singletons. Sequencing used PBMCs. These receptors were collected from a man aged 60 to 75 in good health and CMV-seropositive.

This clone was found a few times. This chain connects TRBV18 to TRBJ1-5, with D perhaps matching TRBD1 (5 bases). The V end was cut by 8 bases, the J end by 3 bases, with 14 bases between. CDR3 size: 14 residues. The germline V gene encodes CDR1 KGHSH and CDR2 LQKENI. CDR3 amino acids: CASALGGFNQPQHF. CDR3 bases: TGTGCCAGCGCCCTGGGGGGGTTCAATCAGCCCCAGCATTTT.

The V and J genes are TRBV7-6 and TRBJ2-2, with D unclear. Trimming removed 5 bases from V and 4 bases from J, with 17 bases in between. Per the germline V gene, CDR1 is SGHVS and CDR2 is FNYEAQ. This CDR3 comprises 16 residues. CDR3 bases: TGTGCCAGCAGCCTCGAAATGTATGCCGGCACCGGGGAGCTGTTTTTT. Protein product: CASSLEMYAGTGELFF.

This rearrangement joins TRBV9 to TRBJ1-2; 8 nucleotides match TRBD1. The trim removed 4 bases at V and 7 bases at J, leaving 9 bases unmatched. Looked up from germline, CDR1 is SGDLS and CDR2 is YYNGEE. The CDR3 is 14 amino acids. CDR3: CASSHAQGAAGYTF. Here the CDR3 DNA reads TGTGCCAGCAGCCACGCGCAGGGGGCGGCTGGCTACACCTTC.

The chain recombines TRBV2 with TRBJ2-5, with D unresolved. Per the germline V gene, CDR1 is SNHLY and CDR2 is FYNNEI. CDR3 length: 15 residues. V was trimmed by 0 bases and J by 2 bases, leaving 10 bases between them. CDR3 protein: CASSEASGGQETQYF. CDR3 nucleotide sequence: TGTGCCAGCAGTGAAGCGTCAGGTGGGCAAGAGACCCAGTACTTC.

V is TRBV11-1 and J is TRBJ2-3; 9 nucleotides align to TRBD1. The CDR3 sequence is 14 residues long. Germline trimming cut 6 bases from V and 4 bases from J; bases unmatched to any gene: 5. The germline V gene encodes CDR1 SGHAT and CDR2 FQDESV (reference sequence). The CDR3 is CASRRTGAPDTQYF. CDR3 nucleotides: TGTGCCAGCAGAAGGACAGGGGCCCCAGATACGCAGTATTTT.

This chain uses TRBV27 with TRBJ2-3, with D uncertain. The germline V and J ends were trimmed by 4 bases and 0 bases, with 17 bases remaining between them. The CDR3 contains 17 residues. Per the germline V gene, CDR1 is MNHEY and CDR2 is SMNVEV (reference sequence). CDR3 DNA: TGTGCCAGCAGTTCCCTCGGGTGGTCCTCTAGCACAGATACGCAGTATTTT. Its protein is CASSSLGWSSSTDTQYF.

The chain links TRBV7-9 to TRBJ2-7, with TRBD1 matching 11 bases. The CDR3 loop spans 15 amino acids. Germline-derived CDR1 and CDR2 are SEHNR and FQNEAQ (reference sequence). The junction had 7 bases not matched to a gene; V was cut back by 3 bases and J by 6 bases. CDR3 DNA sequence: TGTGCCAGCAGCTTTTTCCCGGGGACAGGGGGCGAGCAGTACTTC. It is translated as CASSFFPGTGGEQYF.

This clone was detected only a few times. The chain combines TRBV7-6 with TRBJ2-3, with a tentative D call TRBD2 (7 bases). The CDR3 is made up of 14 amino acids. In germline, CDR1 is SGHVS, CDR2 FNYEAQ. V lost 1 base and J lost 5, with 10 bases in between. The DNA of the CDR3 is TGTGCCAGCAGCTTAGAGGGGGGGCAAGATACGCAGTATTTT. As protein: CASSLEGGQDTQYF.